The 22 T cell receptor beta chains given below trace back to one sample, sequenced in a study of response to subunit inactivated influenza vaccine. TCRdb reprocessed the RT-PCR reads with MiXCR, giving one entry per CDR3 protein. The top ten clones hold around a tenth of a sample with about 650,000 distinct CDR3 sequences, 15% to 19% of them seen once. Material: PBMCs from blood, obtained 11 to 12 days after vaccination. Source of these receptors: a man between 50 and 59 years old who received an inactivated influenza vaccine.

This rearrangement joins TRBV4-1 to TRBJ1-2; tentatively, D is TRBD1 (5 bases). In germline, CDR1 is MGHRA, CDR2 YSYEKL. The CDR3 is made up of 13 amino acids. V was trimmed by 8 bases and J by 5 bases, leaving 15 bases between them. For the CDR3, the DNA is TGCGCCAGCGTAGGGGCCCCCCGATATGGCTACACCTTC. This encodes CASVGAPRYGYTF.

This clonotype has more than one count but fewer than ten. The chain combines TRBV19 with TRBJ2-7, with a possible D match to TRBD2 (6 bases). The germline V gene encodes CDR1 LNHDA and CDR2 SQIVND (reference sequence). The CDR3 sequence is 15 residues long. Trimming removed 6 bases at V and 2 bases at J, with 17 bases between. DNA of the CDR3: TGTGCCAGTAGGGCCGGGACTGATACGGCCTACGAGCAGTACTTC. This translates into CASRAGTDTAYEQYF.

This clonotype showed up many times. The chain recombines TRBV10-2 with TRBJ1-3, with D maybe TRBD1 (5 bases). Trimming pared 3 bases from V and 6 bases from J, leaving 9 bases between. This CDR3 spans 13 amino acids. Germline CDR1 reads WSHSY; CDR2 reads SAAADI. Here the CDR3 reads CASSESRANTIYF. CDR3 coding DNA: TGCGCCAGCAGTGAATCCAGGGCAAACACCATATATTTT.

In this sample, this clonotype turned up a few times. This rearrangement joins TRBV10-3 to TRBJ1-2, with 7 positions matching TRBD1. The CDR3 spans 17 residues. CDR1 is ENHRY and CDR2 is SYGVKD in the germline V gene. The ends lost 1 base at V and 1 base at J; junction bases unmatched: 9. DNA for the CDR3: TGTGCCATCAGTGAGTGGACAGGTAGAAGGAATAACTATGGCTACACCTTC. Translation gives CAISEWTGRRNNYGYTF.

V is TRBV9 and J is TRBJ2-2; 10 positions match TRBD2. The CDR3 loop spans 20 amino acids. Germline V gene sequence: CDR1 SGDLS, CDR2 YYNGEE. The V gene end was trimmed by 4 bases and the J gene end by 2 bases; junction bases not matched to a gene: 17. DNA for the CDR3: TGTGCCAGCAGCCCTCACGTACTAGCGGGGTACAGTCCTAACACCGGGGAGCTGTTTTTT. Translating it yields CASSPHVLAGYSPNTGELFF.

There are a few counts of this clonotype. The J gene is TRBJ2-1, the V gene TRBV11-2, with 10 bases aligning to TRBD2. Germline trimming cut 2 bases from V and 4 bases from J; bases unmatched to any gene: 11. CDR1 is SGHAT and CDR2 is FQNNGV in the germline V gene. The CDR3 extends over 18 amino acids. This chain's CDR3 is CASSLLRGAGGSYNEQFF. The CDR3, as DNA: TGTGCCAGCAGCTTATTGCGGGGAGCGGGAGGGAGTTACAATGAGCAGTTCTTC.

This clonotype occurred many times. The chain is built from TRBV12-3 or TRBV12-4 and TRBJ2-2, with 12 bases matching TRBD1. Trimming removed 6 bases from V and 0 bases from J; junction bases left unmatched: 8. The CDR3 covers 18 residues. CDR3 region: CASRRSGTGGPNTGELFF. CDR3 DNA: TGTGCCAGCAGACGGTCCGGGACAGGGGGCCCGAACACCGGGGAGCTGTTTTTT.

This clonotype appeared a few times. The chain carries TRBV29-1 and TRBJ2-1; 7 nucleotides agree with TRBD2. There are 14 residues in the CDR3. V was clipped by 0 bases and J by 5 bases; unmatched bases: 4. Germline loops: CDR1 SQVTM, CDR2 ANQGSEA. The DNA of the CDR3 is TGCAGCGTTGAAGATCTGGCGGGGGACAATGAGCAGTTCTTC. Translating gives CSVEDLAGDNEQFF.

Only a few counts were recorded for this clonotype. This chain uses TRBV27 with TRBJ1-6; D remains unclear. Per the germline V gene, CDR1 is MNHEY and CDR2 is SMNVEV (reference sequence). V lost 6 bases and J 6 bases, leaving 18 bases between the germline ends. This CDR3 is built from 16 residues. The CDR3 DNA reads TGTGCCAGCAGCATAGGGAAAGGGTCGGTTAATTCACCCCTCCACTTT. Protein: CASSIGKGSVNSPLHF.

This clonotype was seen a few times. The chain combines TRBV4-1 with TRBJ2-1, with D hard to call. The CDR3 runs to 14 residues. In germline, CDR1 is MGHRA, CDR2 YSYEKL. V was cut by 7 bases and J by 6 bases, with 16 bases left in between. CDR3 residues: CASTPSPLGNEQFF. CDR3 coding DNA: TGCGCCAGCACTCCATCCCCTTTAGGCAATGAGCAGTTCTTC.

In this sample, this clonotype turned up many times. The V and J genes are TRBV20-1 and TRBJ2-3; 7 bases map to TRBD1. Germline values: CDR1 DFQATT, CDR2 SNEGSKA (reference sequence). V shed 2 bases, J shed 3 bases, and the junction held 5 bases outside the gene matches. The CDR3 is made up of 14 amino acids. CDR3 amino acids: CSARWGRGTDTQYF. DNA for the CDR3: TGCAGTGCTAGATGGGGCAGGGGGACAGATACGCAGTATTTT.

This clonotype was detected a few times. The rearrangement uses TRBV9 and TRBJ2-5; TRBD2 might be the D (6 bases). This CDR3 is built from 17 residues. Trimming stripped 4 bases from V and 2 bases from J, with 21 bases between. Germline CDR1 is SGDLS and CDR2 is YYNGEE. The CDR3 region is CASSTSGGSYGQETQYF. CDR3 nucleotides: TGTGCCAGCAGCACGTCTGGGGGGTCCTACGGACAAGAGACCCAGTACTTC.

This clonotype was observed a few times. The chain employs TRBV29-1 and TRBJ2-3; 8 nucleotides agree with TRBD1. Germline V gene lookup returns CDR1 SQVTM and CDR2 ANQGSEA. After removal of 2 bases from V and 10 bases from J, the junction contained 11 bases not matched to a gene. This CDR3 has 14 residues. The CDR3, as DNA: TGCAGCGTTGAATACGTAGGACGGGGACAGGCGCAGTATTTT. Encoded protein: CSVEYVGRGQAQYF.

This rearrangement joins TRBV5-1 to TRBJ2-7; 10 bases line up with TRBD2. The trim removed 6 bases at V and 6 bases at J, leaving 12 bases unmatched. The CDR3 has 15 residues. The germline gives CDR1 SGHRS, CDR2 YFSETQ. The CDR3 reads CASMTLAGAPREQYF. CDR3 in DNA: TGCGCCAGCATGACCCTAGCGGGAGCCCCTCGCGAGCAGTACTTC.

The rearrangement joins TRBV5-1 to TRBJ1-2, with unresolved D. In germline, CDR1 is SGHRS, CDR2 YFSETQ. V lost 0 bases and J 6 bases, leaving 18 bases between the germline ends. This CDR3 region has 16 residues. The CDR3 protein is CASSLVDGGIINGYTF. The CDR3 DNA follows: TGCGCCAGCAGCTTGGTGGATGGTGGAATTATCAATGGCTACACCTTC.

Worth noting for this clonotype: A read error may account for a junction end that differs from germline. V gene TRBV20-1 combines with J gene TRBJ2-6, with TRBD1 matching over 7 bases. Per germline, CDR1 DFQATT and CDR2 SNEGSKA (reference sequence). The CDR3 runs 15 residues. The CDR3: CGAPSGTAGANVLTF. Written as DNA, the CDR3 is TGCGGTGCTCCCTCCGGGACAGCTGGGGCCAACGTCCTGACTTTC.

With regard to this clonotype: A junction boundary mismatches the germline segment, possibly from a read error. The gene calls are TRBV6-1 and TRBJ1-5, with D maybe TRBD1 (5 bases). The CDR3 is made up of 16 amino acids. Germline CDR1 MNHNS, CDR2 SASEGT. CDR3 nucleotides: TGTGCCAGCAGTGAAGCGGGACTGAGTAGCGATCAGCCCCAGCATTTT. Residues: CASSEAGLSSDQPQHF.

Ten or more counts support this clonotype. The V gene is TRBV4-3, the J gene TRBJ2-5, with D tentatively TRBD2 (5 bases). Deletions cut 0 bases from V and 4 bases from J, with 9 bases between. The CDR3 runs 14 residues. Germline-derived CDR1 and CDR2 are LGHNA and YSLEER. In DNA, the CDR3 is TGCGCCAGCAGCCAAGATAGCCTAGCAGAGACCCAGTACTTC. This sequence encodes CASSQDSLAETQYF.

Note on this clonotype: Being one base from a much bigger clone, this may be a read error. J is TRBJ2-7 and V is TRBV29-1; D is tentatively TRBD1 or TRBD2 (6 bases each). The CDR3 length is 15 residues. With 6 bases removed from V and 6 bases from J, the gap between germline ends came to 24 bases. Per the germline V gene, CDR1 is SQVTM and CDR2 is ANQGSEA. CDR3: CSVRGERGYLGEQYF. The CDR3 DNA reads TGCAGCGTAAGGGGGGAAAGGGGGTATTTAGGCGAGCAGTACTTC.

CDR3 residues: CASSPRGRLYEQYF. CDR3 sequence (DNA): TGTGCCAGCAGCCCTCGGGGCCGTCTCTACGAGCAGTACTTC. This chain connects TRBV14 to TRBJ2-7; tentatively, D is TRBD1 or TRBD2 (5 bases each). This CDR3 contains 14 residues. Trimming cost V 4 bases and J 3 bases, with 13 bases left between them. Per the germline V gene, CDR1 is SGHDN and CDR2 is FVKESK.

This clonotype was observed many times. The V call is TRBV5-1, the J call TRBJ2-3; D could derive from TRBD1 or TRBD2 (5 bases each). Looked up from germline, CDR1 is SGHRS and CDR2 is YFSETQ. Trimming removed 2 bases from V and 3 bases from J, with 10 bases in between. There are 14 residues in the CDR3. Written as DNA, the CDR3 is TGCGCCAGCAGCTTTGGGGGAGTTACAGATACGCAGTATTTT. This sequence encodes CASSFGGVTDTQYF.

DNA of the CDR3: TGTGCCAGCAGCCTCCTTTTGTCAGCCAATGAGCAGTTCTTC. Translating it yields CASSLLLSANEQFF. The chain joins TRBV3-1 to TRBJ2-1; D uncertain. V was clipped by 4 bases and J by 6 bases, with 13 bases between them. The CDR3 consists of 14 residues. Germline CDR1 and CDR2: LGHDT and YNNKEL (reference sequence).